Below, one T cell receptor beta chain is given with its context. Time point given: pretreatment peripheral blood. The data belong to a study of PD-L1 blockade in urothelial cancer. This table comes from immunoSEQ multiplex PCR, and its TCRdb copy is limited to in-frame clones, with some not included. The sample includes over 45,000 clones, more than 70% seen only once; the top ten take approximately 23%. The CDR3 sequence is 15 residues long. V was shortened by 5 bases and J by 0 bases, with 10 bases between the two germline ends. From germline, CDR1 is SEHNR and CDR2 FQNEAQ (reference sequence). This specimen was PBMCs, taken around atezolizumab (anti-PD-L1) treatment. The receptor comes from a man in his sixties with urothelial cancer. V is TRBV7-9 and J is TRBJ1-4; weak D call: TRBD1 (6 bases). CDR3 region: CASSQGTTTNEKLFF. CDR3 nucleotides: TGTGCCAGCAGCCAAGGGACAACAACTAATGAAAAACTGTTTTTT.